A selection of T cell receptor beta chains follows, all from one sample in a study of shared clonotypes between healthy human individuals. Libraries were prepared by immunoSEQ multiplex PCR; TCRdb keeps only in-frame clonotypes and omits some of them. The sample consists of 850,000 to 1,200,000 clones, roughly 70% of them appearing once. The specimen sequenced was memory CD4+ T cells sorted from blood. These receptors were taken from a young man in good health. CDR3s include the opening cysteine and the closing phenylalanine or tryptophan. D genes are given only for firm matches. The size of a clone is reported for some rows only, either as once, few or many, or as a class for expanded clones.

J	D	size	V	CDR3	DNA
TRBJ1-1	NA	NA	TRBV7-3	CASKGQAMNTEAFF	TGTGCCAGTAAGGGGCAGGCGATGAACACTGAAGCTTTCTTT
TRBJ1-1	NA	NA	TRBV28	CASSLVKGTEAFF	TGTGCCAGCAGTTTGGTTAAAGGCACTGAAGCTTTCTTT
TRBJ2-7	TRBD1	NA	TRBV5-1	CASSLAGTGATYEQYF	TGCGCCAGCAGCTTGGCCGGGACAGGGGCGACCTACGAGCAGTACTTC
TRBJ1-3	TRBD1	NA	TRBV10-3	CAIRADRGGNTIYF	TGTGCCATCAGGGCGGACAGGGGCGGAAACACCATATATTTT
TRBJ2-7	TRBD2	NA	TRBV11-2	CASSFNRLTSGRATYEQYF	TGTGCCAGCAGCTTTAATAGGTTGACTAGCGGGAGGGCCACCTACGAGCAGTACTTC
TRBJ1-5	NA	NA	TRBV10-3	CAISGQRYQPQHF	TGTGCCATCAGCGGACAGCGTTATCAGCCCCAGCATTTT
TRBJ2-2	NA	NA	TRBV10-3	CAISGSGTTNTGELFF	TGTGCCATCAGTGGATCCGGGACAACGAACACCGGGGAGCTGTTTTTT
TRBJ2-7	NA	NA	TRBV5-1	CASSQDRRGPYEQYF	TGCGCCAGCAGCCAGGACCGTCGGGGGCCGTACGAGCAGTACTTC
TRBJ2-2	NA	NA	TRBV12-5	CASGLIAGELFF	TGTGCTAGTGGTTTAATAGCCGGGGAGCTGTTTTTT
TRBJ1-4	NA	NA	TRBV4-1	CASSPLGGNEKLFF	TGCGCCAGCAGCCCCCTCGGGGGGAACGAAAAACTGTTTTTT
TRBJ2-7	TRBD1	NA	TRBV5-4	CASSSDRGRYEQYF	TGTGCCAGCAGCTCAGATAGGGGGCGGTACGAGCAGTACTTC
TRBJ1-1	NA	NA	TRBV6-6	CASSNGQQLEAFF	TGTGCCAGCAGCAACGGACAGCAGCTTGAAGCTTTCTTT
TRBJ1-6	NA	NA	TRBV6-5	CASSASWDTSPLHF	TGTGCCAGCAGTGCCTCCTGGGATACTTCACCCCTCCACTTT
TRBJ1-4	NA	NA	TRBV25-1	CASSEPSGTEKLFF	TGTGCCAGCAGTGAACCCTCCGGGACTGAAAAACTGTTTTTT
TRBJ2-3	TRBD1	NA	TRBV7-9	CASSPGQGMTDTQYF	TGTGCCAGCAGCCCAGGACAGGGGATGACAGATACGCAGTATTTT
TRBJ1-1	TRBD1	NA	TRBV5-1	CASSWDRGPENTEAFF	TGCGCCAGCAGCTGGGACAGGGGACCTGAAAACACTGAAGCTTTCTTT
TRBJ2-7	NA	NA	TRBV28	CASSLRVQVGGEQYF	TGTGCCAGCAGTTTAAGGGTCCAGGTGGGCGGCGAGCAGTACTTC
TRBJ2-7	NA	NA	TRBV6-6	CASSIRGGYEQYF	TGTGCCAGCAGTATTAGAGGGGGCTACGAGCAGTACTTC
TRBJ2-5	TRBD2	few	TRBV19	CASSGILAGEPLQETQYF	TGTGCCAGTAGTGGGATACTAGCGGGAGAACCCCTTCAAGAGACCCAGTACTTC
TRBJ2-7	NA	NA	TRBV5-1	CASSGIRGSYEQYF	TGCGCCAGCAGCGGCATACGGGGCTCCTACGAGCAGTACTTC
TRBJ1-1	NA	NA	TRBV9	CASSRDPGKNTEAFF	TGTGCCAGCAGCAGAGACCCAGGGAAGAACACTGAAGCTTTCTTT
TRBJ2-2	NA	NA	TRBV11-2	CASSPRGSYGGGELFF	TGTGCCAGCAGCCCCAGGGGTAGTTACGGAGGCGGGGAGCTGTTTTTT
TRBJ1-2	NA	NA	TRBV7-8	CASSLGGGPYGYTF	TGTGCCAGCAGCTTAGGAGGGGGACCCTATGGCTACACCTTC
TRBJ1-5	TRBD1	NA	TRBV19	CASNRGLGNQPQHF	TGTGCCAGTAACAGGGGGCTAGGCAATCAGCCCCAGCATTTT
TRBJ2-5	TRBD2	NA	TRBV10-3	CAIGAGAQETQYF	TGTGCCATCGGAGCGGGGGCTCAAGAGACCCAGTACTTC
TRBJ1-2	NA	NA	TRBV19	CASKPGAVQTTGYTF	TGTGCCAGTAAACCGGGTGCCGTCCAGACAACTGGCTACACCTTC
TRBJ2-7	TRBD2	NA	TRBV27	CASSDSGTRTYEQYF	TGTGCCAGCAGTGACTCCGGGACTAGAACGTACGAGCAGTACTTC
TRBJ1-1	NA	NA	TRBV4-3	CASSQDQGTEAFF	TGCGCCAGCAGCCAAGATCAGGGCACTGAAGCTTTCTTT
TRBJ2-3	NA	NA	TRBV5-1	CASSLAAGASTDTQYF	TGCGCCAGCAGCTTGGCGGCCGGGGCTAGCACAGATACGCAGTATTTT
TRBJ2-3	TRBD1	NA	TRBV18	CASSRYGGDRDTQYF	TGTGCCAGCTCACGATATGGTGGGGACAGAGATACGCAGTATTTT
TRBJ1-5	NA	NA	TRBV6-4	CASSDSISGGIQHF	TGTGCCAGCAGTGACTCGATATCAGGAGGCATCCAGCATTTT
TRBJ1-1	TRBD1	few	TRBV7-3	CASSLGDRGRTEAFF	TGTGCCAGCAGCTTAGGGGACAGGGGTCGTACTGAAGCTTTCTTT